This T cell receptor beta chain was observed in a study of early T cells in non-severe SARS-CoV-2 infection. Findings and caveats of the study: The study's VDJdb matching favored anti-spike CD8 responses and missed private and CD4 specificities.

Individual cDNA molecules received unique molecular identifiers during library preparation. From the 5' RACE reads, TCRdb called clonotypes with MiXCR, one entry per CDR3 protein. The sample carries around 21,000 distinct CDR3 sequences, less than 4.5% recorded once. This clonotype was picked up many times. What it binds is unknown. The germline gives CDR1 LNHDA, CDR2 SQIVND (reference sequence). The CDR3 spans 15 residues. Unmatched junction bases numbered 7, after V lost 7 bases and J lost 3 bases. The rearrangement links TRBV19 to TRBJ2-3, with 10 bases lining up with TRBD2. The TCR was taken from an adult who was a healthcare worker with PCR-confirmed SARS-CoV-2 infection or an uninfected control (not recorded which). The sample consisted of whole blood. Here the CDR3 DNA reads TGTGCCAGTAACAGCGGGGGGGCACGAACAGATACGCAGTATTTT. Translated, it gives CASNSGGARTDTQYF.